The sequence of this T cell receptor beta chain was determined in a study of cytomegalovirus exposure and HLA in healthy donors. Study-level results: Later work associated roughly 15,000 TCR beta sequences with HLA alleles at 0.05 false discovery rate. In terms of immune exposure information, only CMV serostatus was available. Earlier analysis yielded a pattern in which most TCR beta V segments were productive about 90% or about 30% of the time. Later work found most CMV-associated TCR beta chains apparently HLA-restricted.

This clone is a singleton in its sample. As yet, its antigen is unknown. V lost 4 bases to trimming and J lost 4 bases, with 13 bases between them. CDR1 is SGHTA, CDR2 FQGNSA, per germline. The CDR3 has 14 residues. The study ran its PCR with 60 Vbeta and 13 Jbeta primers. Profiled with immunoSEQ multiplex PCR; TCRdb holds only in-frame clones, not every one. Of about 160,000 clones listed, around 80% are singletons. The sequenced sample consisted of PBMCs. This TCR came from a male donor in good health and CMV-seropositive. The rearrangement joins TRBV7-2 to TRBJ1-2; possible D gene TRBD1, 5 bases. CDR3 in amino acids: CASSSLDISYGYTF. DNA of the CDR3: TGTGCCAGCAGCTCCCTGGACATTTCCTATGGCTACACCTTC.